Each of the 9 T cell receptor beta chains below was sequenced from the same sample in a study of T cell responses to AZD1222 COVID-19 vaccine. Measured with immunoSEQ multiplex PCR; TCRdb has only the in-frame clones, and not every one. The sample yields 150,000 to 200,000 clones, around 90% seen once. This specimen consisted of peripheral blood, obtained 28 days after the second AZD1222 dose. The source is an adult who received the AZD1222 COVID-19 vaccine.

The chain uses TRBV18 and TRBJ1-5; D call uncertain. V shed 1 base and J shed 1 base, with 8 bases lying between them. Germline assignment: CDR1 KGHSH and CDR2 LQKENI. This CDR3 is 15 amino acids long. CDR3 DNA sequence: TGTGCCAGCTCACCACGAGTTAACAGCAATCAGCCCCAGCATTTT. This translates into CASSPRVNSNQPQHF. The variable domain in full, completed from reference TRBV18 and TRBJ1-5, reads NAGVMQNPRHLVRRRGQEARLRCSPMKGHSHVYWYRQLPEEGLKFMVYLQKENIIDESGMPKERFSAEFPKEGPSILRIQQVVRGDSAAYFCASSPRVNSNQPQHFGDGTRLSIL.

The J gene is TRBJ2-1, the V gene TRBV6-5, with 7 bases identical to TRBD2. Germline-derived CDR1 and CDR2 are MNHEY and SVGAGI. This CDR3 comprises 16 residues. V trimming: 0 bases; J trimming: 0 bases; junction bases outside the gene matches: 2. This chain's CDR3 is CASSYSGGGSYNEQFF. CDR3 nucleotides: TGTGCCAGCAGTTACTCGGGGGGGGGCTCCTACAATGAGCAGTTCTTC.

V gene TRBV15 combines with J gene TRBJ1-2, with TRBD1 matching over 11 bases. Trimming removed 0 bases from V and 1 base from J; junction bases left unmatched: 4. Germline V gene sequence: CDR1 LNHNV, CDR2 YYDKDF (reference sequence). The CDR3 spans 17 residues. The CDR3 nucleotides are TGTGCCACCAGCAGAGAAGGGACAGGGGGGGTTAACTATGGCTACACCTTC. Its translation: CATSREGTGGVNYGYTF.

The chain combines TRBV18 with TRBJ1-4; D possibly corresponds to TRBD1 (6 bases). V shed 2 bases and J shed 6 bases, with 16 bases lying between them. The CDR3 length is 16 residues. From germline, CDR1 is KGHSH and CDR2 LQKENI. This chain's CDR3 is CASSPFGGPPDEKLFF. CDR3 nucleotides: TGTGCCAGCTCACCATTTGGGGGGCCTCCTGATGAAAAACTGTTTTTT.

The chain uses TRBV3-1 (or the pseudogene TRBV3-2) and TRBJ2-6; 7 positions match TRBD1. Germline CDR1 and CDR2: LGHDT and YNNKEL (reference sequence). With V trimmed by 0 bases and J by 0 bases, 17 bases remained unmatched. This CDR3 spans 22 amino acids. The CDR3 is CASSQDRGTVLYLPSGANVLTF. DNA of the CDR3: TGTGCCAGCAGCCAAGATCGAGGGACAGTACTTTACCTTCCCTCTGGGGCCAACGTCCTGACTTTC.

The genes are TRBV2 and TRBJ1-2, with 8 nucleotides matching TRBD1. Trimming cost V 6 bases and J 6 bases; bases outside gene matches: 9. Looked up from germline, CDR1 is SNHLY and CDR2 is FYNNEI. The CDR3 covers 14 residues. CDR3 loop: CASRANTGGNGYTF. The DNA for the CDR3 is TGTGCCAGCAGGGCCAACACAGGGGGGAATGGCTACACCTTC. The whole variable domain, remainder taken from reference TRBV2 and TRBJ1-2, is EPEVTQTPSHQVTQMGQEVILRCVPISNHLYFYWYRQILGQKVEFLVSFYNNEISEKSEIFDDQFSVERPDGSNFTLKIRSTKLEDSAMYFCASRANTGGNGYTFGSGTRLTVV.

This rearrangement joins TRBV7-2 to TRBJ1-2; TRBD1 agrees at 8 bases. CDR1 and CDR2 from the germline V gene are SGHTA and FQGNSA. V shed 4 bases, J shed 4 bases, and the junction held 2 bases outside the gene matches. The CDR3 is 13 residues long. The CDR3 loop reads CASSWDRRYGYTF. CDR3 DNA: TGTGCCAGCAGCTGGGACAGGCGCTATGGCTACACCTTC.

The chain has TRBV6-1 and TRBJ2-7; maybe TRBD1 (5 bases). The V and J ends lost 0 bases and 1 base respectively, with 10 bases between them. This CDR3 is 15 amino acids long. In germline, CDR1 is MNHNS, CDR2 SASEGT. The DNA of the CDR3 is TGTGCCAGCAGTGAAGCAGGGGCTGGGTCCTACGAGCAGTACTTC. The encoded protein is CASSEAGAGSYEQYF.

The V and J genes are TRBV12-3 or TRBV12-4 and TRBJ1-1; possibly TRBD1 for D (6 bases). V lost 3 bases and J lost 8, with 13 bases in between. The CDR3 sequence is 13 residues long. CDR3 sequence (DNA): TGTGCCAGCAGTTTTTGGGGACACTCCGAAGCTTTCTTT. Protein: CASSFWGHSEAFF.